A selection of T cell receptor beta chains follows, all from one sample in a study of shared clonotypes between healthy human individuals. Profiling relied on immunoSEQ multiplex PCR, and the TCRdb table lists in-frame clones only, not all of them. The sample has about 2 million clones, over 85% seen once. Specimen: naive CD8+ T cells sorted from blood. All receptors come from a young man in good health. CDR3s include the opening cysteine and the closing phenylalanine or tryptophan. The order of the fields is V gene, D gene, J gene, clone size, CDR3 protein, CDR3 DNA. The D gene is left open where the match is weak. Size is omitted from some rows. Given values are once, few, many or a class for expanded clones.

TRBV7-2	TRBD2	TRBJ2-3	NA	CASSSIRRLAESTDTQYF	TGTGCCAGCAGCTCGATCCGCCGACTAGCGGAGAGCACAGATACGCAGTATTTT
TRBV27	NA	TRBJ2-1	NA	CASSLQANRGLYNEQFF	TGTGCCAGCAGTTTACAGGCAAACAGGGGACTTTACAATGAGCAGTTCTTC
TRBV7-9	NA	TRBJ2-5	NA	CASSLPAEETQYF	TGTGCCAGCAGCTTACCTGCCGAAGAGACCCAGTACTTC
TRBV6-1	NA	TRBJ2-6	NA	CASSEEGRAGANVLTF	TGTGCCAGCAGTGAAGAAGGCAGGGCTGGGGCCAACGTCCTGACTTTC
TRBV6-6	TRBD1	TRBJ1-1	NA	CASSLGQGALEAFF	TGTGCCAGCAGCCTGGGACAGGGCGCGCTTGAAGCTTTCTTT
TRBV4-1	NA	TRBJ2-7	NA	CASSQEGVRDEQYF	TGCGCCAGCAGCCAAGAAGGTGTGAGGGACGAGCAGTACTTC
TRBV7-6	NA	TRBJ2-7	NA	CASSFNSAYEQYF	TGTGCCAGCAGCTTTAACTCTGCATACGAGCAGTACTTC
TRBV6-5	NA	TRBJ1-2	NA	CASSPRPGLDYGYTF	TGTGCCAGCAGCCCAAGGCCAGGTTTAGACTATGGCTACACCTTC
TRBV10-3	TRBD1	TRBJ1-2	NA	CAISETHTDRAVRYGYTF	TGTGCCATCAGTGAGACCCATACGGACAGGGCAGTACGCTATGGCTACACCTTC
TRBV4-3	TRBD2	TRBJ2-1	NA	CASSQGYVLGLAGEGGYNEQFF	TGCGCCAGCAGCCAAGGGTATGTCTTAGGACTAGCGGGAGAAGGCGGCTACAATGAGCAGTTCTTC
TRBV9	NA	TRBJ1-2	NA	CASRGNYYGYTF	TGTGCCAGCAGGGGAAACTACTATGGCTACACCTTC
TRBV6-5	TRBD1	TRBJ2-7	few	CASSLGQTYEQYF	TGTGCCAGCAGTCTGGGACAGACCTACGAGCAGTACTTC
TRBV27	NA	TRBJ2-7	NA	CASSSTDGPYEQYF	TGTGCCAGCAGTTCCACGGATGGACCCTACGAGCAGTACTTC
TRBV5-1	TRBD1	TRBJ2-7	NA	CASSLGTDYEQYF	TGCGCCAGCAGCTTAGGGACAGACTACGAGCAGTACTTC
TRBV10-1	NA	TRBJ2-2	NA	CATKPGTPFYDGELFF	TGCGCCACCAAGCCTGGGACACCCTTTTACGACGGGGAGCTGTTTTTT
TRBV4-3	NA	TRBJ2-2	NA	CASSQDQGANTGELFF	TGCGCCAGCAGCCAAGATCAGGGCGCGAACACCGGGGAGCTGTTTTTT
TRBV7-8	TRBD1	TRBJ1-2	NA	CASSLGPGQGSTF	TGTGCCAGCAGCTTAGGACCGGGACAGGGGAGCACCTTC
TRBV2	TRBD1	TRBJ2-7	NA	CASSGSQGAYEQYF	TGTGCCAGCAGTGGAAGCCAGGGGGCCTACGAGCAGTACTTC
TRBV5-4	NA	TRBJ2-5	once	CASSDRLVETQYF	TGTGCCAGCAGCGATCGACTAGTTGAGACCCAGTACTTC
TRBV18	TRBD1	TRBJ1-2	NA	CASSPTDRVFGYTF	TGTGCCAGCTCACCAACGGACAGGGTTTTCGGCTACACCTTC
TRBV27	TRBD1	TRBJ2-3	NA	CASANRGPTDTQYF	TGTGCCAGCGCGAACAGGGGCCCCACAGATACGCAGTATTTT
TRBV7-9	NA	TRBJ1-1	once	CASSFKDGWNTEAFF	TGTGCCAGCAGCTTCAAGGACGGATGGAACACTGAAGCTTTCTTT
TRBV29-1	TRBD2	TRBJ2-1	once	CSVDSSGVLNEQFF	TGCAGCGTTGATTCTAGCGGGGTTCTGAATGAGCAGTTCTTC
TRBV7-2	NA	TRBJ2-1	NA	CASRWTGDNEQFF	TGTGCCAGCCGCTGGACTGGAGACAATGAGCAGTTCTTC
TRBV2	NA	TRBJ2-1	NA	CASSDEDYNEQFF	TGTGCCAGCAGTGATGAAGATTACAATGAGCAGTTCTTC
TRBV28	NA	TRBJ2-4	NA	CASSYPGTHKNIQYF	TGTGCCAGCAGTTATCCCGGGACCCACAAAAACATTCAGTACTTC
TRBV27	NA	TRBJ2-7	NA	CASSLTVSYEQYF	TGTGCCAGCAGTTTAACCGTTAGCTACGAGCAGTACTTC
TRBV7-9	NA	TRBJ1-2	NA	CASSLAGGAPNYGYTF	TGTGCCAGCAGCTTAGCCGGGGGGGCCCCTAACTATGGCTACACCTTC
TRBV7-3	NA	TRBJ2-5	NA	CASSLEGRQGGETQYF	TGTGCCAGCAGCTTAGAGGGCCGGCAGGGTGGTGAGACCCAGTACTTC
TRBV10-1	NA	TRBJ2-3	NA	CASSEGPNTDTQYF	TGCGCCAGCAGTGAGGGGCCGAACACAGATACGCAGTATTTT
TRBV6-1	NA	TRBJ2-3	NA	CASSITGPNTQYF	TGTGCCAGCAGTATCACAGGGCCAAATACGCAGTATTTT
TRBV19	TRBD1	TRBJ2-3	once	CASSIRTGLTDTQYF	TGTGCCAGTAGTATCCGGACAGGGCTCACAGATACGCAGTATTTT
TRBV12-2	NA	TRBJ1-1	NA	CASPLSYMNTEAFF	TGTGCAAGTCCCCTTAGCTACATGAACACTGAAGCTTTCTTT
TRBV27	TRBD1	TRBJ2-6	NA	CASSLTGASGANVLTF	TGTGCCAGCAGTCTTACAGGGGCCTCTGGGGCCAACGTCCTGACTTTC
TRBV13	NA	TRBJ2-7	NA	CASSPGPNYEQYF	TGTGCCAGCAGCCCCGGGCCGAACTACGAGCAGTACTTC
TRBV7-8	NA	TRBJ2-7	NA	CASSSRTETFYEQYF	TGTGCCAGCAGCTCTAGGACAGAGACTTTTTACGAGCAGTACTTC
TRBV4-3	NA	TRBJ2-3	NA	CASSQDTTDTQYF	TGCGCCAGCAGCCAAGACACCACAGATACGCAGTATTTT
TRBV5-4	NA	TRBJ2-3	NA	CASSREGASRLDTQYF	TGTGCCAGCAGCCGGGAGGGGGCCTCCCGGTTGGATACGCAGTATTTT
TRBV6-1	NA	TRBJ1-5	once	CASSEAPRGHNQPQHF	TGTGCCAGCAGTGAAGCGCCGCGGGGGCACAATCAGCCCCAGCATTTT
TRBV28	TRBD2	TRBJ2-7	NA	CASRDTSGGRDEQYF	TGTGCCAGCAGAGACACTAGCGGGGGCCGGGACGAGCAGTACTTC
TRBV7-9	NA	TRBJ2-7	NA	CASSSDATYEQYF	TGTGCCAGCAGCTCCGACGCGACCTACGAGCAGTACTTC
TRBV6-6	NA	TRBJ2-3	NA	CASSFLSTDTQYF	TGTGCCAGCAGTTTCCTTAGCACAGATACGCAGTATTTT
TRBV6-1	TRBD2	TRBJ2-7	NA	CASSEGGAYEQYF	TGTGCCAGCAGTGAGGGGGGGGCCTACGAGCAGTACTTC
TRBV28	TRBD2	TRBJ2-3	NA	CASSLMAGDTDTQYF	TGTGCCAGCAGTTTAATGGCGGGGGACACAGATACGCAGTATTTT
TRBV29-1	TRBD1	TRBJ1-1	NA	CSVETGGTMNTEAFF	TGCAGCGTTGAAACAGGGGGCACGATGAACACTGAAGCTTTCTTT
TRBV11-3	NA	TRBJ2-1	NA	CASSFVGDEQFF	TGTGCCAGCAGCTTTGTAGGGGATGAGCAGTTCTTC
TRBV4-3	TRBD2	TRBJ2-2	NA	CASSQELAGDGATGELFF	TGCGCCAGCAGCCAAGAGCTAGCGGGAGATGGGGCCACCGGGGAGCTGTTTTTT
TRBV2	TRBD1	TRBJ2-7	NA	CASSVPDRIYEQYF	TGTGCCAGCAGTGTCCCGGACAGGATCTACGAGCAGTACTTC
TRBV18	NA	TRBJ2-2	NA	CASSPMGPVDTGELFF	TGTGCCAGCTCACCAATGGGGCCGGTGGACACCGGGGAGCTGTTTTTT
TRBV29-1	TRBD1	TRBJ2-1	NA	CSDQPRDRSYNEQFF	TGCAGCGATCAGCCCCGGGACAGGAGTTACAATGAGCAGTTCTTC
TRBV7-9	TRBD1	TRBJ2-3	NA	CASSLLGGGVDTQYF	TGTGCCAGCAGCTTATTAGGGGGCGGTGTAGATACGCAGTATTTT
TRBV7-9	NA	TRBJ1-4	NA	CASSTGGLNEKLFF	TGTGCCAGCAGCACCGGGGGCCTTAATGAAAAACTGTTTTTT
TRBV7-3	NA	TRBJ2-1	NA	CASSPTGMDEQFF	TGTGCCAGCAGCCCCACAGGGATGGATGAGCAGTTCTTC
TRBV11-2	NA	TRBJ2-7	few	CASSLVRYEQYF	TGTGCCAGCAGCTTAGTCCGATACGAGCAGTACTTC
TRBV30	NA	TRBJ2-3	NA	CAWNAPTDTQYF	TGTGCCTGGAACGCCCCGACAGATACGCAGTATTTT
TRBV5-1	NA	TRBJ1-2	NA	CASSLEGYGYTF	TGCGCCAGCAGCTTAGAGGGTTATGGCTACACCTTC
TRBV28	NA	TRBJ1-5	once	CASSLNGVGNQPQHF	TGTGCCAGCAGTTTAAATGGGGTCGGCAATCAGCCCCAGCATTTT
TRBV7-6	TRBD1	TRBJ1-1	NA	CASSLVAFGTAINTEAFF	TGTGCCAGCAGCTTAGTCGCCTTCGGGACAGCTATAAACACTGAAGCTTTCTTT